The 4 T cell receptor beta chains presented below share a single source sample, sequenced in a study of T cells in Graves' hyperthyroidism and ophthalmopathy. Researchers amplified the TCR beta CDR3 regions from RNA transcripts. The HTBI primer set was used in a first-round RT-PCR of the TCR CDR3. Each CDR3 protein gets one entry after TCRdb re-called the multiplex PCR reads with MiXCR. The data show fewer than 550,000 distinct CDR3 sequences, around 22% seen once. Sequencing used blood. Receptor source: a woman under 40 with Graves' ophthalmopathy.

This rearrangement joins TRBV6-2 or TRBV6-3 to TRBJ2-5, with 15 bases fitting TRBD2. The CDR3 is made up of 14 amino acids. Germline trimming cut 10 bases from V and 6 bases from J; bases unmatched to any gene: 6. Germline V gene data show CDR1 as MNHEY and CDR2 as SVGEGT. The CDR3 is CAIRTSGGAKTQYF. Written as DNA, the CDR3 is TGTGCCATCAGGACTAGCGGGGGGGCCAAGACCCAGTACTTC.

The sample holds many counts of this clonotype. The chain links TRBV29-1 to TRBJ2-5, with unresolved D. Deletions cut 5 bases from V and 2 bases from J, with 18 bases between. Germline V lookup: CDR1 SQVTM, CDR2 ANQGSEA. The CDR3 totals 15 residues. Here the CDR3 reads CSVPLGRAQQETQYF. CDR3 nucleotide sequence: TGCAGCGTTCCCCTAGGTAGAGCCCAACAAGAGACCCAGTACTTC.

In its sample, this clonotype was seen a few times. V and J are TRBV29-1 and TRBJ1-1; a possible D gene is TRBD1 (5 bases). The CDR3 is 14 residues long. V lost 4 bases to trimming and J lost 4 bases, with 16 bases between them. Germline CDR1 SQVTM, CDR2 ANQGSEA. The DNA of the CDR3 is TGCAGCGTTGCGGGCTGGGGACTGGGCACTGAAGCTTTCTTT. Translated: CSVAGWGLGTEAFF.

Ten or more counts support this clonotype. The rearrangement links TRBV6-2 or TRBV6-3 to TRBJ2-4; D possibly uses TRBD1 or TRBD2 (5 bases each). Germline CDR1 MNHEY, CDR2 SVGEGT. V gave up 1 base and J gave up 0 bases, with 7 bases separating them. This CDR3 comprises 15 residues. The CDR3 sequence is CASSYLGVAKNIQYF. DNA for the CDR3: TGTGCCAGCAGTTACTTGGGGGTAGCCAAAAACATTCAGTACTTC.